Listed below are T cell receptor beta chains from one sample, sequenced in a study of shared clonotypes between healthy human individuals. TCRdb keeps only in-frame clones here, not all; method: immunoSEQ multiplex PCR. The sample contains 560,000 or so clones, 95% to 96% of which appear only once. The sequenced sample was naive CD8+ T cells sorted from blood. Source of these receptors: a woman in her twenties or thirties in good health. The CDR3 runs from the conserved cysteine through the conserved F or W. The D gene is left open where the match is weak. The size field is filled for only some rows; it gives once, few, many or a size class.

>TRBV9|.|.|TRBJ2-1
CASSAGTRKNEQFF
TGTGCCAGCAGCGCCGGGACACGTAAGAATGAGCAGTTCTTC
>TRBV28|.|.|TRBJ2-5
CASTEINPQETQYF
TGTGCCAGCACCGAGATAAACCCACAAGAGACCCAGTACTTC
>TRBV19|.|TRBD2|TRBJ2-1
CASSLSIGGRGEQFF
TGTGCCAGTAGTCTCTCTATTGGCGGGAGAGGTGAGCAGTTCTTC
>TRBV14|.|.|TRBJ1-1
CASSQDWGYTEAFF
TGTGCCAGCAGCCAAGATTGGGGTTACACTGAAGCTTTCTTT
>TRBV6-5|.|.|TRBJ1-1
CASSLWRGDTEAFF
TGTGCCAGCAGTCTATGGAGGGGGGACACTGAAGCTTTCTTT
>TRBV7-9|.|.|TRBJ2-2
CASSLSGSWATGELFF
TGTGCCAGCAGCTTATCCGGGAGTTGGGCCACCGGGGAGCTGTTTTTT
>TRBV28|.|.|TRBJ1-5
CASSTGSQPQHF
TGTGCCAGCAGCACAGGGTCTCAGCCCCAGCATTTT
>TRBV18|.|TRBD1|TRBJ2-2
CASSPGTGDTGELFF
TGTGCCAGCTCACCGGGGACAGGGGACACCGGGGAGCTGTTTTTT
>TRBV13|.|TRBD1|TRBJ2-7
CASSLSSDRDYEQYF
TGTGCCAGCAGCTTATCGTCCGACAGGGACTACGAGCAGTACTTC
>TRBV7-9|.|.|TRBJ1-3
CASSLTWEGNTIYF
TGTGCCAGCAGCTTAACGTGGGAGGGAAACACCATATATTTT
>TRBV7-9|.|.|TRBJ2-7
CASSRDSSSYEQYF
TGTGCCAGCAGCCGGGACTCCTCCTCCTACGAGCAGTACTTC
>TRBV13|.|.|TRBJ1-5
CASSLRGESNQPQHF
TGTGCCAGCAGCTTACGGGGGGAAAGCAATCAGCCCCAGCATTTT
>TRBV25-1|.|.|TRBJ1-1
CASSEFKEEAFF
TGTGCCAGCAGTGAATTTAAGGAAGAAGCTTTCTTT
>TRBV7-9|.|.|TRBJ2-2
CASSVTGTTGELFF
TGTGCCAGCAGCGTCACAGGGACCACCGGGGAGCTGTTTTTT
>TRBV27|.|.|TRBJ1-4
CASSWGPTDGEKLFF
TGTGCCAGCAGTTGGGGTCCGACAGACGGCGAAAAACTGTTTTTT
>TRBV2|few|.|TRBJ1-1
CASTPTGKNTEAFF
TGTGCCAGCACCCCGACGGGGAAGAACACTGAAGCTTTCTTT
>TRBV4-1|.|.|TRBJ2-2
CASSVRGGQGRSGELFF
TGCGCCAGCAGCGTACGTGGTGGGCAGGGCCGATCCGGGGAGCTGTTTTTT
>TRBV28|once|.|TRBJ2-3
CASSPVGGSGTDTQYF
TGTGCCAGCAGCCCGGTGGGCGGTAGTGGGACAGATACGCAGTATTTT
>TRBV7-6|.|TRBD2|TRBJ2-1
CASSFSGGGGEQFF
TGTGCCAGCAGCTTCAGCGGGGGGGGTGGAGAGCAGTTCTTC
>TRBV2|.|.|TRBJ1-6
CASDQATYNSPLHF
TGTGCCAGCGACCAAGCTACCTATAATTCACCCCTCCACTTT
>TRBV7-3|.|.|TRBJ2-1
CASSLGGPNEQFF
TGTGCCAGCAGCTTAGGGGGCCCCAATGAGCAGTTCTTC
>TRBV19|once|TRBD1|TRBJ1-1
CASSTTGGLTEAFF
TGTGCCAGTAGTACGACAGGGGGTTTGACTGAAGCTTTCTTT
>TRBV9|.|TRBD2|TRBJ2-3
CASSTRWLAGEDTQYF
TGTGCCAGCAGCACTCGGTGGCTAGCGGGAGAGGATACGCAGTATTTT
>TRBV19|.|.|TRBJ1-5
CATYGGGPQPQHF
TGTGCCACCTACGGCGGGGGTCCCCAGCCCCAGCATTTT
>TRBV28|.|TRBD2|TRBJ2-5
CASSILAGAGETQYF
TGTGCCAGCAGCATACTAGCGGGAGCGGGAGAGACCCAGTACTTC
>TRBV19|.|.|TRBJ1-1
CASSIDPANTEAFF
TGTGCCAGTAGTATAGATCCAGCAAACACTGAAGCTTTCTTT
>TRBV28|.|.|TRBJ1-2
CASSLYQGSTFGYTF
TGTGCCAGCAGTTTATACCAGGGCTCAACATTTGGCTACACCTTC
>TRBV5-4|.|.|TRBJ2-1
CASSSGWASREQFF
TGTGCCAGCAGCTCAGGGTGGGCTAGCCGTGAGCAGTTCTTC
>TRBV13|.|TRBD1|TRBJ2-7
CASSPGTGGAEQYF
TGTGCCAGCAGCCCTGGGACAGGGGGTGCCGAGCAGTACTTC
>TRBV28|.|.|TRBJ2-6
CASSLLQRGANVLTF
TGTGCCAGCAGTTTACTTCAGCGGGGGGCCAACGTCCTGACTTTC
>TRBV5-4|.|.|TRBJ2-7
CASSLGLDEQYF
TGTGCCAGCAGCTTGGGACTGGACGAGCAGTACTTC
>TRBV5-1|.|.|TRBJ2-4
CASDGRRDGNIQYF
TGCGCCAGCGACGGTAGGCGGGATGGAAACATTCAGTACTTC
>TRBV10-2|.|.|TRBJ1-2
CASSESGFHYGYTF
TGCGCCAGCAGTGAGTCGGGGTTTCACTATGGCTACACCTTC
>TRBV10-3|.|TRBD2|TRBJ2-7
CAIGPSGSLSYEQYF
TGTGCCATCGGGCCTAGCGGGAGCCTGTCCTACGAGCAGTACTTC
>TRBV27|.|.|TRBJ1-4
CASSLQAGVTNEKLFF
TGTGCCAGCAGTTTACAAGCAGGGGTAACTAATGAAAAACTGTTTTTT
>TRBV7-6|.|.|TRBJ2-7
CASSLDGLSYEQYF
TGTGCCAGCAGCTTAGATGGCCTCTCCTACGAGCAGTACTTC
>TRBV28|.|.|TRBJ2-1
CARTGSWDPMGVEQFF
TGTGCCAGAACCGGGTCTTGGGACCCAATGGGGGTTGAGCAGTTCTTC
>TRBV5-1|few|.|TRBJ1-1
CASSSWGLNTEAFF
TGCGCCAGCAGCTCGTGGGGATTGAACACTGAAGCTTTCTTT
>TRBV9|.|TRBD2|TRBJ2-1
CASSESGSSYNEQFF
TGTGCCAGCAGCGAGAGCGGGAGCTCCTACAATGAGCAGTTCTTC
>TRBV6-5|.|.|TRBJ2-7
CASSYTDRSLEQYF
TGTGCCAGCAGTTACACCGACAGGAGCTTGGAGCAGTACTTC
>TRBV5-1|.|TRBD2|TRBJ2-1
CASSFSRSGINEQFF
TGCGCCAGCAGCTTTTCCCGTAGCGGGATTAATGAGCAGTTCTTC
>TRBV28|.|.|TRBJ2-4
CASSLMFRGTAQNIQYF
TGTGCCAGCAGTTTAATGTTTCGGGGGACAGCCCAAAACATTCAGTACTTC
>TRBV11-2|.|TRBD1|TRBJ2-3
CASAVGTGSTDTQYF
TGTGCCAGCGCAGTTGGGACAGGGAGCACAGATACGCAGTATTTT
>TRBV7-9|.|.|TRBJ1-1
CASSLSNTEAFF
TGTGCCAGCAGCTTATCTAACACTGAAGCTTTCTTT
>TRBV4-1|.|TRBD2|TRBJ2-4
CASSLFSGRSDIQYF
TGCGCCAGCAGCCTCTTTAGCGGGAGATCGGACATTCAGTACTTC
>TRBV29-1|.|.|TRBJ2-3
CSGTARNTDTQYF
TGCAGCGGCACGGCAAGAAACACAGATACGCAGTATTTT
>TRBV2|once|TRBD1|TRBJ2-7
CASSEGTGLYEQYF
TGTGCCAGCAGTGAGGGGACAGGGTTATACGAGCAGTACTTC
>TRBV19|.|.|TRBJ2-3
CASSSTPTTDTQYF
TGTGCCAGTAGTTCGACACCAACCACAGATACGCAGTATTTT
>TRBV19|.|TRBD1|TRBJ1-5
CASSQDRGDIEPQHF
TGTGCCAGTAGCCAGGACAGGGGGGATATAGAGCCCCAGCATTTT
>TRBV28|.|.|TRBJ2-3
CASSQEAAGTDTQYF
TGTGCCAGCAGTCAAGAGGCGGCGGGCACAGATACGCAGTATTTT
>TRBV7-7|.|.|TRBJ2-1
CASSLLGQYNEQFF
TGTGCCAGCAGCCTACTGGGGCAATACAATGAGCAGTTCTTC